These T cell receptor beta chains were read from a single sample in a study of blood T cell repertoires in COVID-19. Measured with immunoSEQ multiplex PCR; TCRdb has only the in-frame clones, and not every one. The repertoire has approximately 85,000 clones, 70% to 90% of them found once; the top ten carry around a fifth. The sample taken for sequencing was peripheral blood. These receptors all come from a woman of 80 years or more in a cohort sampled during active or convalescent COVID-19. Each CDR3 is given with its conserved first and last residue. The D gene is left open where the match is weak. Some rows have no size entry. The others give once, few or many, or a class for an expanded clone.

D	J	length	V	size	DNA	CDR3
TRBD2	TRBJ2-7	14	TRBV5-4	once	TGTGCCAGCAGCCCCGGGACTAGCTCCTACGAGCAGTACTTC	CASSPGTSSYEQYF
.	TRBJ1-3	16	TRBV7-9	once	TGTGCCAGCAGCGCTCGACAGCCGTACTCTGGAAACACCATATATTTT	CASSARQPYSGNTIYF
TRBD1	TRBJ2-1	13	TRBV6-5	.	TGTGCCAGCAGCCGCGGACAGGGCGGTGAGCAGTTCTTC	CASSRGQGGEQFF
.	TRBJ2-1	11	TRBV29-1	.	TGCAGCGTTGGGAGTCAGAGGGAGCAGTTCTTC	CSVGSQREQFF
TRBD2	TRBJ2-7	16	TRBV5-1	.	TGCGCCAGCAGCCTACTAGGGGCGGGAGGTGACTACGAGCAGTACTTC	CASSLLGAGGDYEQYF
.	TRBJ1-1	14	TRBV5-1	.	TGCGCCAGCAGCTTGGCAGGGTCGGGCACTGAAGCTTTCTTT	CASSLAGSGTEAFF
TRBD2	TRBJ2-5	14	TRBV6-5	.	TGTGCCAGCAGTTACAGGACTAGACAAGAGACCCAGTACTTC	CASSYRTRQETQYF
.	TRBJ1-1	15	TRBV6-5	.	TGTGCCAGCAGTCGGAGAGGGTCATTGAACACTGAAGCTTTCTTT	CASSRRGSLNTEAFF
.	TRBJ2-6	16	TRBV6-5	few	TGTGCCAGCAGTTACTCGATTGGGGCCGGGGCCAACGTCCTGACTTTC	CASSYSIGAGANVLTF
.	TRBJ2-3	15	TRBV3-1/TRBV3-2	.	TGTGCCAGCAGCCCAGGTTACAGGCGGCAGGGTACGCAGTATTTT	CASSPGYRRQGTQYF
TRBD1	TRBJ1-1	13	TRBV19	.	TGTGCCAGTAGGGAGCAGGGGGCCAATGAAGCTTTCTTT	CASREQGANEAFF
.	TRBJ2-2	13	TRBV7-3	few	TGTGCCAGCAGCTTACAGGTGTCCGGGGAGCTGTTTTTT	CASSLQVSGELFF